This note documents a single T cell receptor beta chain sequence. The data were produced by immunoSEQ multiplex PCR, yet TCRdb's version contains in-frame clones alone and is incomplete. Counted here are around 180,000 clones, roughly 85% occurring once; the ten biggest clones make up roughly a tenth. These data are taken from a study of blood T cell repertoires in COVID-19. CDR3 length: 12 residues. CDR1 SNHLY and CDR2 FYNNEI come from the germline V gene. V lost 8 bases to trimming and J lost 1 base, with 8 bases between them. The V and J genes are TRBV2 and TRBJ1-2; D is unresolved. The sequenced sample consisted of peripheral blood. The receptor was isolated from a woman aged 80 or older with active or convalescent COVID-19. The DNA of the CDR3 is TGTGCCAGCCAGTTCATTAACTATGGCTACACCTTC. Protein: CASQFINYGYTF.